This T cell receptor (beta chain) was captured in a study of blood T cell repertoires in COVID-19. Study as a whole: Acute and convalescent COVID-19 specimens originated in the United States, Italy and Spain. Nucleic acid was either cDNA or gDNA, and it came from T cells, B-cell-depleted T cells, or PBMCs.

This clone was found once. Per the study methods: Researchers report that nucleated cell counts were estimated from reference gene primer amplification. Produced via immunoSEQ multiplex PCR; TCRdb's table is partial and in-frame only. V and J calls and clone size are given by that table; D and trimming were obtained from the DNA. The profile shows about 190,000 clones, 70% to 85% of them singletons. The CDR3 runs 15 residues. Germline V gene lookup returns CDR1 SGHTA and CDR2 FQGNSA. V lost 4 bases, J lost 0 bases, and 11 bases lay in between. The receptor was derived from a man in his fifties or sixties who had recovered from COVID-19. The chain recombines TRBV7-2 with TRBJ2-3; D is perhaps TRBD2 (6 bases). Input material: peripheral blood. CDR3 sequence: CASSSLAASTDTQYF. The CDR3 DNA is TGTGCCAGCAGCTCATTAGCGGCTAGCACAGATACGCAGTATTTT.